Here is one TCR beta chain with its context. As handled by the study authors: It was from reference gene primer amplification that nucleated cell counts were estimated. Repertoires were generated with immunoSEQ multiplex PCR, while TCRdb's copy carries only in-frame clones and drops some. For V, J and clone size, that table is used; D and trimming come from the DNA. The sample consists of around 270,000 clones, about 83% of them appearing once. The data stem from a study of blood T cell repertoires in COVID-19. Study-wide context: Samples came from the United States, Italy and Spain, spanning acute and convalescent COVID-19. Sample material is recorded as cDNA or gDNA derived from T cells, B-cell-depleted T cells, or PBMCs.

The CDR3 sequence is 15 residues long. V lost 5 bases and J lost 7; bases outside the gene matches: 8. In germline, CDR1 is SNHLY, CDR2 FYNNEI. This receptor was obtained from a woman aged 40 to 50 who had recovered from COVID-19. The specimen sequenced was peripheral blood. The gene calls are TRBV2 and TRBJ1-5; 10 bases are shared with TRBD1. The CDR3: CASSPGTGVVQPQHF. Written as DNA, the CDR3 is TGTGCCAGCAGTCCCGGGACAGGGGTTGTGCAGCCCCAGCATTTT.